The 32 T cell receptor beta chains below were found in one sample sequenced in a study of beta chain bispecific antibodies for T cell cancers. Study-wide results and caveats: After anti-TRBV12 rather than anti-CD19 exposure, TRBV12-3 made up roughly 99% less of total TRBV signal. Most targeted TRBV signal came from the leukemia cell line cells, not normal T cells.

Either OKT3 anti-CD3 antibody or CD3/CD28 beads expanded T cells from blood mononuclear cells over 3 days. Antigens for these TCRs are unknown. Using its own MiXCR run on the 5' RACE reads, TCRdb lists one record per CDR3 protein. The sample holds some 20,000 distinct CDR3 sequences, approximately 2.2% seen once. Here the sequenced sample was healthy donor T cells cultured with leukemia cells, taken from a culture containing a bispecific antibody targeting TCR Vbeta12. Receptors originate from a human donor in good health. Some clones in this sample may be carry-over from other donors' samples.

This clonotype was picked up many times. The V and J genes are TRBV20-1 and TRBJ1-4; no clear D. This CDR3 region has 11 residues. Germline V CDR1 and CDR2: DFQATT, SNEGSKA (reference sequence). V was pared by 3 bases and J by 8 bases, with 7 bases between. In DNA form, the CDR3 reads TGCAGTGCTAGGCTTGTCGAAAAACTGTTTTTT. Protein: CSARLVEKLFF.

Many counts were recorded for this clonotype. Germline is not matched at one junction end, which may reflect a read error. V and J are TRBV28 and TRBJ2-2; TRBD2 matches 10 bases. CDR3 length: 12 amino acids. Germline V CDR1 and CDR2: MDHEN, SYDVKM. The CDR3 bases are TGTGCCAGCAGTTCGTTAGCGGGGGGGCTGTTTTTT. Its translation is CASSSLAGGLFF.

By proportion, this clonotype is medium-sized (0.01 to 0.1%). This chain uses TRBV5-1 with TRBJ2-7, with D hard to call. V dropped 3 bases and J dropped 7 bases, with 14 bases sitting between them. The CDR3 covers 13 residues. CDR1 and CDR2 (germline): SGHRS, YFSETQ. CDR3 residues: CASSWSGYEEQYF. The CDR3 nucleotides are TGCGCCAGCAGCTGGAGTGGCTACGAGGAGCAGTACTTC.

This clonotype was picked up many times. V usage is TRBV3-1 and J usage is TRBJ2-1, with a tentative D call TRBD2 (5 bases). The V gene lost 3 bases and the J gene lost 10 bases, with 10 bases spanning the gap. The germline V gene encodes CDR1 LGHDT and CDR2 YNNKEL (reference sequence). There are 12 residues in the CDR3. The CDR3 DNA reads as TGTGCCAGCAGCCACATAGCGAACGAGCAGTTCTTC. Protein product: CASSHIANEQFF.

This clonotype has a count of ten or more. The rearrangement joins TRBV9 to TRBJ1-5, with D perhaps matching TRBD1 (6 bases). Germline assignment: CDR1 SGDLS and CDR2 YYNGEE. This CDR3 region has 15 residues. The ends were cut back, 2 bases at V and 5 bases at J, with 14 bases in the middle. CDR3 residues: CASSVQGLIDQPQHF. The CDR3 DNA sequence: TGTGCCAGCAGCGTTCAGGGGTTGATAGATCAGCCCCAGCATTTT.

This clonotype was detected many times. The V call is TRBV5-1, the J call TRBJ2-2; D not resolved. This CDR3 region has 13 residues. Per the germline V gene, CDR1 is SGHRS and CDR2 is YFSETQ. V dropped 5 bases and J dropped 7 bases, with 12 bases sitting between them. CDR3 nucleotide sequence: TGCGCCAGCAGATGGGAAGGCTACGGGGAGCTGTTTTTT. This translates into CASRWEGYGELFF.

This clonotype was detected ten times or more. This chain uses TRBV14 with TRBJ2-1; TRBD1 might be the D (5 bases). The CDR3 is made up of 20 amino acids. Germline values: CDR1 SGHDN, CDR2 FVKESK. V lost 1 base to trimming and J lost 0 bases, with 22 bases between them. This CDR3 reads CASSQALAFRDSRSYNEQFF. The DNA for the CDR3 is TGTGCCAGCAGCCAAGCCTTAGCTTTCCGAGACAGCCGCTCCTACAATGAGCAGTTCTTC.

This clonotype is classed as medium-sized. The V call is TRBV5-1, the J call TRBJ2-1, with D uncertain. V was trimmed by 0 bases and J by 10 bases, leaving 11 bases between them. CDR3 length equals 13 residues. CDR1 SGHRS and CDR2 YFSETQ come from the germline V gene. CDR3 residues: CASSLAESVEQFF. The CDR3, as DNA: TGCGCCAGCAGCTTGGCCGAGAGCGTGGAGCAGTTCTTC.

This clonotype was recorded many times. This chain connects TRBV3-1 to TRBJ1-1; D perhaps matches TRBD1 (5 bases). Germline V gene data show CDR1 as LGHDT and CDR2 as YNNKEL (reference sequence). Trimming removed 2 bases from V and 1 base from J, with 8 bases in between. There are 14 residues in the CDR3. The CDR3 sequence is CASSQRGENTEAFF. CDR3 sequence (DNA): TGTGCCAGCAGCCAACGAGGGGAGAACACTGAAGCTTTCTTT.

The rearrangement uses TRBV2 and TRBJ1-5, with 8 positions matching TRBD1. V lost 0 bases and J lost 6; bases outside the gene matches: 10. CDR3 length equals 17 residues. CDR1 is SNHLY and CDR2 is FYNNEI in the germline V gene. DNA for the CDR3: TGTGCCAGCAGTGAAGCTTGGACAGGGCTATCGAGTCAGCCCCAGCATTTT. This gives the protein CASSEAWTGLSSQPQHF.

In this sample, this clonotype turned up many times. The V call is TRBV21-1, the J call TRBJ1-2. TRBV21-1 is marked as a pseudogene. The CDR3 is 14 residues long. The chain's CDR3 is CASSNPTSDYGYTF. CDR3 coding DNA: TGTGCCAGCAGCAACCCGACTTCTGACTATGGCTACACCTTC.

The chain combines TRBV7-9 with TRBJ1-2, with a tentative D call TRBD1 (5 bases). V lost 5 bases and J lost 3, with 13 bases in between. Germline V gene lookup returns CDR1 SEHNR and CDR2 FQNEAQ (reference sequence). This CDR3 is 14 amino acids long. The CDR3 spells CASSQGGLDYGYTF. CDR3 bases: TGTGCCAGCAGCCAGGGTGGGCTAGACTATGGCTACACCTTC.

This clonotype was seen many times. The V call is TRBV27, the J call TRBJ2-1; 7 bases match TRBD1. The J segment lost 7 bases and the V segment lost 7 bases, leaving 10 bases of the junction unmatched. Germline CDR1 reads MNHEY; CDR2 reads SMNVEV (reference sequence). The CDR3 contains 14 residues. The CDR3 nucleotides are TGTGCCAGCAAGTACAGGGGAATCGGAAATGAGCAGTTCTTC. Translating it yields CASKYRGIGNEQFF.

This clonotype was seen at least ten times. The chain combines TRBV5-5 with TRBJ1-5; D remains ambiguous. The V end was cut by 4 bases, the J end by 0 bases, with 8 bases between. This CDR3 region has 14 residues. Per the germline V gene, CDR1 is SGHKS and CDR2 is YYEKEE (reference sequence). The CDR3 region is CASSPGYSNQPQHF. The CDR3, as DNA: TGTGCCAGCAGCCCGGGATATAGCAATCAGCCCCAGCATTTT.

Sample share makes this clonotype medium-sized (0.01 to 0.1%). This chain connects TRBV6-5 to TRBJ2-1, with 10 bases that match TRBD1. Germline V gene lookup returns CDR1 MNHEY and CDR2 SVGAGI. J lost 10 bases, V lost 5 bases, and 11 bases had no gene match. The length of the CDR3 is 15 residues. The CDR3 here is CASSIGQGVLREQFF. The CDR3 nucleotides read TGTGCCAGCAGTATCGGACAGGGGGTACTAAGGGAGCAGTTCTTC.

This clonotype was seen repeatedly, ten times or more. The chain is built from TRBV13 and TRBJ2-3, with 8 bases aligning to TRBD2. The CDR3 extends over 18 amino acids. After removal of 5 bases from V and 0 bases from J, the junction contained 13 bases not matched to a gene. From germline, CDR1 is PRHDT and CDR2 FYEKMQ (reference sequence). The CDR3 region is CASSEQSRGGPSTDTQYF. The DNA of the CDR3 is TGTGCCAGCAGCGAACAGTCCCGGGGGGGGCCGAGCACAGATACGCAGTATTTT.

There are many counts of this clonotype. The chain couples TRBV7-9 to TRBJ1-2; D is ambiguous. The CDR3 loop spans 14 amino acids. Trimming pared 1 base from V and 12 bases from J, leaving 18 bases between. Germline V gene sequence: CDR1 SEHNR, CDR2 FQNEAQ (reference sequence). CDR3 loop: CASSLEARSGRDTF. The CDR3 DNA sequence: TGTGCCAGCAGCTTAGAGGCCCGATCGGGAAGGGACACCTTC.

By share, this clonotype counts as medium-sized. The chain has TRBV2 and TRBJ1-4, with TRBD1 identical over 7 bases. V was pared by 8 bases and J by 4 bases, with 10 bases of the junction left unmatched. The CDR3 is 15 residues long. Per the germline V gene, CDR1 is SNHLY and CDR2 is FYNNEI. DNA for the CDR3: TGTGCCAGCTTATCGAGAGGGGGCCATAATGAAAAACTGTTTTTT. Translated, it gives CASLSRGGHNEKLFF.

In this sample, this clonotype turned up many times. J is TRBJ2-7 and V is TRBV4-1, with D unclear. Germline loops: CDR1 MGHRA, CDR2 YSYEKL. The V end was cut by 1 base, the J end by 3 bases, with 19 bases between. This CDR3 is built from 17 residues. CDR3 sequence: CASSQAPHDGTNYEQYF. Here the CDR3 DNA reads TGCGCCAGCAGCCAAGCCCCCCACGACGGCACTAACTACGAGCAGTACTTC.

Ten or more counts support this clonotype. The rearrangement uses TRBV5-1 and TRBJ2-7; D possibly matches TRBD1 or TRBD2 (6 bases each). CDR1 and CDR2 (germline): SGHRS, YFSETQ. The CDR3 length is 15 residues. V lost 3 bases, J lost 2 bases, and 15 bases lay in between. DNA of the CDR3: TGCGCCAGCAGCTGGGAGGACAGCCGCGCCTACGAGCAGTACTTC. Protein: CASSWEDSRAYEQYF. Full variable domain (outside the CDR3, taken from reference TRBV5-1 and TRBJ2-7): KAGVTQTPRYLIKTRGQQVTLSCSPISGHRSVSWYQQTPGQGLQFLFEYFSETQRNKGNFPGRFSGRQFSNSRSEMNVSTLELGDSALYLCASSWEDSRAYEQYFGPGTRLTVT.

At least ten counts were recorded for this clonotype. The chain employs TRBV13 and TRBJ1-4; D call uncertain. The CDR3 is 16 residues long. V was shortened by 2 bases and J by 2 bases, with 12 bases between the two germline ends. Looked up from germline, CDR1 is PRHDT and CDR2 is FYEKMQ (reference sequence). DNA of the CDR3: TGTGCCAGCAGCTTATACCATGGGGTGACTAATGAAAAACTGTTTTTT. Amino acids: CASSLYHGVTNEKLFF.

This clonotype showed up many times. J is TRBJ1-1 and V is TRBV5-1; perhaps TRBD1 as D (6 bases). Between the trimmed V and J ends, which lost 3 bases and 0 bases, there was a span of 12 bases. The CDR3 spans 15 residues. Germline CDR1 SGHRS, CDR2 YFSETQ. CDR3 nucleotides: TGCGCCAGCAGCTCCTGGGGGGGGCTGAACACTGAAGCTTTCTTT. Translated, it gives CASSSWGGLNTEAFF.

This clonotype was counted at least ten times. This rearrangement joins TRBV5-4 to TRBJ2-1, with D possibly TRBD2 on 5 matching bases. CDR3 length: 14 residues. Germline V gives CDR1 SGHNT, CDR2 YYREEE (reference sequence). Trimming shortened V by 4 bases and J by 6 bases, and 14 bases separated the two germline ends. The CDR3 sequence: CASSHRENLNEQFF. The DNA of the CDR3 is TGTGCCAGCAGCCATCGGGAAAACCTCAATGAGCAGTTCTTC. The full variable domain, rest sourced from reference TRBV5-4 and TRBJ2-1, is ETGVTQSPTHLIKTRGQQVTLRCSSQSGHNTVSWYQQALGQGPQFIFQYYREEENGRGNFPPRFSGLQFPNYSSELNVNALELDDSALYLCASSHRENLNEQFFGPGTRLTVL.

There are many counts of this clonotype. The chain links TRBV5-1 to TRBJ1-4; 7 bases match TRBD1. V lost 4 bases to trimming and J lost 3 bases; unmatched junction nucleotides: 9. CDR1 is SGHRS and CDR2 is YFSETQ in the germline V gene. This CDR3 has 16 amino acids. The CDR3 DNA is TGCGCCAGCAGCATCGCACCGACAGGGTCTAATGAAAAACTGTTTTTT. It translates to CASSIAPTGSNEKLFF.

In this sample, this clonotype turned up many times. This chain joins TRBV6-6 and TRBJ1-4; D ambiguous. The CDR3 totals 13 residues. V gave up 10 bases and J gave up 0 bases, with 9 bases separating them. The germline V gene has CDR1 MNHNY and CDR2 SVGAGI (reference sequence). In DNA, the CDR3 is TGTGCCACGCGAACCGCAACTAATGAAAAACTGTTTTTT. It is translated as CATRTATNEKLFF.

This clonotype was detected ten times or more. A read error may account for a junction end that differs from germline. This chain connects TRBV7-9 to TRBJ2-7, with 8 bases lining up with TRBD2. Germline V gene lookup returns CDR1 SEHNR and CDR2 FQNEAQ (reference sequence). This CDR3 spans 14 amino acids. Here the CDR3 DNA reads TGTGTCAGCAGCGTCGGGGGGGGCTCCTACGAGCAGTACTTC. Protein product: CVSSVGGGSYEQYF. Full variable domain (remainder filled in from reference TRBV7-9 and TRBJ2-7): DTGVSQNPRHKITKRGQNVTFRCDPISEHNRLYWYRQTLGQGPEFLTYFQNEAQLEKSRLLSDRFSAERPKGSFSTLEIQRTEQGDSAMYLCVSSVGGGSYEQYFGPGTRLTVT.

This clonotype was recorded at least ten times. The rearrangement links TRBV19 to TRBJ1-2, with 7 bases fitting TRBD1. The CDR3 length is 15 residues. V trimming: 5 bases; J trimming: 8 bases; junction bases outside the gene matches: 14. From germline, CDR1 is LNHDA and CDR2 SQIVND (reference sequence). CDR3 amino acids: CASSSFPGQREGYTF. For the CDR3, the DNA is TGTGCCAGTAGTTCATTCCCGGGACAGCGGGAAGGCTACACCTTC.

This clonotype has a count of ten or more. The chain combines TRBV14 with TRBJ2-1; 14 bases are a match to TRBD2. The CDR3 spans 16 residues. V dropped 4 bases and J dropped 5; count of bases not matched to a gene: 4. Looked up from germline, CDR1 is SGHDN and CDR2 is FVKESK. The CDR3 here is CASSPRLAGGHNEQFF. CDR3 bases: TGTGCCAGCAGCCCCAGACTAGCGGGGGGGCACAATGAGCAGTTCTTC.

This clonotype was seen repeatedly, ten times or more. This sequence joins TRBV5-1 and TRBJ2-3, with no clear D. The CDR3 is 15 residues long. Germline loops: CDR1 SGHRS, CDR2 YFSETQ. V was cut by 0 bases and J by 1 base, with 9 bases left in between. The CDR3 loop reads CASSLVVTGTDTQYF. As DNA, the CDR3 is TGCGCCAGCAGCTTGGTGGTCACTGGCACAGATACGCAGTATTTT.

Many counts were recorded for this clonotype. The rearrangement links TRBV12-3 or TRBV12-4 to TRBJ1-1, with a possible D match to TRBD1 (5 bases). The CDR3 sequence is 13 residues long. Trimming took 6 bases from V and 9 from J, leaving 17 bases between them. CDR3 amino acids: CASSPTRVDKAFF. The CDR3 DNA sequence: TGTGCCAGCAGCCCCACCAGGGTAGATAAAGCTTTCTTT.

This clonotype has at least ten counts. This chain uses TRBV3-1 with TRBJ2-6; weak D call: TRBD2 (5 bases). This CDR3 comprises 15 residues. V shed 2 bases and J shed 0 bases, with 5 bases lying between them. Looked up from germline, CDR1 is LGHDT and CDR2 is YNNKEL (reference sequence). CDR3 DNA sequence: TGTGCCAGCAGCCAACGGGGCTCTGGGGCCAACGTCCTGACTTTC. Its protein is CASSQRGSGANVLTF.

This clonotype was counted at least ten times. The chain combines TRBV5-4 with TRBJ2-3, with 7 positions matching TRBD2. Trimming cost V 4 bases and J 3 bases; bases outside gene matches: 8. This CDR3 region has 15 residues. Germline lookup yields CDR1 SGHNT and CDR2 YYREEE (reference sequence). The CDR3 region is CASSTPGLQTDTQYF. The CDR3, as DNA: TGTGCCAGCAGCACACCGGGACTACAGACAGATACGCAGTATTTT.